This entry lists 23 T cell receptor beta chains sequenced from one sample in a study of T cell repertoires in cytomegalovirus infection. Which antigens these TCRs recognize remains unknown. TCRdb itself ran the reads through MiXCR, one entry per CDR3 protein. The sample yields approximately 910,000 distinct CDR3 sequences, under 40% seen once. This specimen consisted of cultured CD8+ T cells from PBMCs, obtained from culture after CMV antigen stimulation. The source is a human donor in good health (CMV status not recorded). Some clones in this sample may be carry-over from other donors' samples.

Written as DNA, the CDR3 is TGTGCCAGCAGTGTAGGGGGGGAGAATGAGCAGTTCTTC. Translated, it gives CASSVGGENEQFF. The chain combines TRBV28 with TRBJ2-1, with D maybe TRBD2 (7 bases). V gave up 5 bases and J gave up 7 bases, with 12 bases separating them. CDR1 and CDR2 from the germline V gene are MDHEN and SYDVKM. The CDR3 loop spans 13 amino acids.

This clonotype was found many times. The chain has TRBV7-2 and TRBJ2-3, with 8 bases that match TRBD2. CDR3 size: 14 residues. Germline V gene sequence: CDR1 SGHTA, CDR2 FQGNSA. The ends lost 3 bases at V and 5 bases at J; junction bases unmatched: 4. CDR3 loop: CASSLGGGLDTQYF. The CDR3 DNA reads TGTGCCAGCAGCTTGGGCGGGGGGTTAGATACGCAGTATTTT.

This clonotype was observed many times. The genes are TRBV7-8 and TRBJ2-6; unclear D gene. V gave up 1 base and J gave up 0 bases, with 7 bases separating them. The germline CDR1 and CDR2 sequences are SGHVS and FQNEAQ. This CDR3 is built from 16 residues. As DNA, the CDR3 is TGTGCCAGCAGCTTAGAATGGGACTCTGGGGCCAACGTCCTGACTTTC. Protein sequence: CASSLEWDSGANVLTF.

This clonotype has just a few counts. The V call is TRBV7-9, the J call TRBJ1-1, with TRBD1 identical over 8 bases. This CDR3 region has 13 residues. J gave up 7 bases and V 5 bases, and 6 bases lay outside the gene matches. CDR1 SEHNR and CDR2 FQNEAQ come from the germline V gene (reference sequence). The CDR3 DNA reads TGTGCCAGCAGCCCCGGGACAGGTGATGAAGCTTTCTTT. Its protein product is CASSPGTGDEAFF.

J is TRBJ2-3 and V is TRBV28; D is unresolved. In germline, CDR1 is MDHEN, CDR2 SYDVKM. This CDR3 spans 14 amino acids. V gave up 6 bases and J gave up 2 bases, with 12 bases separating them. CDR3: CASSPHWDTDTQYF. CDR3 sequence (DNA): TGTGCCAGCAGCCCCCACTGGGACACAGATACGCAGTATTTT.

The table lists this clonotype with a few counts. This chain links TRBV28 with TRBJ2-2, with D unresolved. There are 17 residues in the CDR3. CDR1 and CDR2 from the germline V gene are MDHEN and SYDVKM. Deletions cut 6 bases from V and 0 bases from J, with 17 bases between. The CDR3 protein is CASRGLNAAANTGELFF. In nucleotides, the CDR3 is TGTGCCAGCAGAGGCCTGAACGCCGCCGCGAACACCGGGGAGCTGTTTTTT.

The genes are TRBV2 and TRBJ1-3; unclear D gene. This CDR3 contains 15 residues. V dropped 2 bases and J dropped 4 bases, with 12 bases sitting between them. CDR1 SNHLY and CDR2 FYNNEI come from the germline V gene. The CDR3 bases are TGTGCCAGCAGTGAAAGCTTGACTTACGGAAACACCATATATTTT. It codes for CASSESLTYGNTIYF. The variable domain in full, with the rest retrieved from reference TRBV2 and TRBJ1-3, is EPEVTQTPSHQVTQMGQEVILRCVPISNHLYFYWYRQILGQKVEFLVSFYNNEISEKSEIFDDQFSVERPDGSNFTLKIRSTKLEDSAMYFCASSESLTYGNTIYFGEGSWLTVV.

The chain joins TRBV7-9 to TRBJ1-1; D call uncertain. Germline V gene lookup returns CDR1 SEHNR and CDR2 FQNEAQ (reference sequence). This CDR3 has 17 amino acids. Trimming pared 5 bases from V and 1 base from J, leaving 20 bases between. The CDR3 DNA is TGTGCCAGCAGCCCCGGTTCTGGATTCGGAGAGAACACTGAAGCTTTCTTT. It yields the protein CASSPGSGFGENTEAFF.

This clonotype was observed at least ten times. The V call is TRBV7-8, the J call TRBJ2-1; TRBD1 matches 8 bases. There are 14 residues in the CDR3. V shed 5 bases and J 8 bases; nucleotides not matched to a gene: 8. CDR1 is SGHVS and CDR2 is FQNEAQ in the germline V gene. The chain's CDR3 is CASSPQGARDEQFF. The CDR3 bases are TGTGCCAGCAGCCCCCAGGGGGCGCGGGATGAGCAGTTCTTC.

The J gene is TRBJ1-1, the V gene TRBV6-5; perhaps TRBD1 as D (6 bases). Trimming removed 1 base at V and 7 bases at J, with 19 bases between. Germline CDR1 is MNHEY and CDR2 is SVGAGI. This CDR3 is 16 amino acids long. This CDR3 reads CASSYYPSAGTSEAFF. CDR3 bases: TGTGCCAGCAGTTACTACCCCTCGGCAGGGACAAGTGAAGCTTTCTTT.

V is TRBV5-5 and J is TRBJ2-7; D not resolved. V was cut by 2 bases and J by 5 bases, with 11 bases left in between. The CDR3 is 13 residues long. The germline CDR1 and CDR2 sequences are SGHKS and YYEKEE (reference sequence). In nucleotides, the CDR3 is TGTGCCAGCAGCTTATTATCGTCCCACGAGCAGTACTTC. Translating gives CASSLLSSHEQYF.

V usage is TRBV5-5 and J usage is TRBJ2-3; no reliable D call. Germline V gene lookup returns CDR1 SGHKS and CDR2 YYEKEE (reference sequence). The germline V and J ends were trimmed by 0 bases and 6 bases, with 11 bases remaining between them. This CDR3 has 14 residues. The CDR3 sequence: CASSLGPLSDTQYF. The CDR3 coding sequence is TGTGCCAGCAGCTTGGGGCCCTTAAGTGATACGCAGTATTTT.

A note on this clonotype: At one end the junction does not follow the germline gene, possibly because of a read error. V gene TRBV7-6 combines with J gene TRBJ2-7, with D possibly being TRBD1 (5 bases). Germline assignment: CDR1 SGHVS and CDR2 FNYEAQ. This CDR3 region has 15 residues. The CDR3 DNA follows: TGTGTCAGCAGCTTAGGGGCAGGAATGACCTACGAGCAGTACTTC. Translation: CVSSLGAGMTYEQYF.

CDR3 nucleotides: TGTGCCAGCCAAGAACATGGGGGAAGCACAGATACGCAGTATTTT. It codes for CASQEHGGSTDTQYF. The chain uses TRBV12-3 or TRBV12-4 and TRBJ2-3; D tentatively fits TRBD1 or TRBD2 (5 bases each). CDR3 length: 15 residues. The germline V and J ends were trimmed by 8 bases and 0 bases, with 15 bases remaining between them.

This clonotype was recorded a few times. CDR3 coding DNA: TGTGCCAGCAGCGTGGGACTAGCGGGGGGCGGGTCCTACAATGAGCAGTTCTTC. Translation: CASSVGLAGGGSYNEQFF. The chain carries TRBV7-6 and TRBJ2-1; 15 nucleotides agree with TRBD2. Germline CDR1 is SGHVS and CDR2 is FNYEAQ. This CDR3 has 18 residues. With V trimmed by 5 bases and J by 1 base, 6 bases remained unmatched.

This clonotype appeared a few times. This chain links TRBV28 with TRBJ2-1; 7 bases agree with TRBD2. The J segment lost 0 bases and the V segment lost 4 bases, leaving 9 bases of the junction unmatched. Germline-derived CDR1 and CDR2 are MDHEN and SYDVKM. The CDR3 is made up of 17 amino acids. CDR3 amino acids: CASSSSRRGSSYNEQFF. The CDR3 DNA reads as TGTGCCAGCAGTTCCTCCAGGCGGGGGAGCTCCTACAATGAGCAGTTCTTC.

Comment on this clonotype: The junction and the germline gene differ at one end; a read error may be behind it. This chain links TRBV19 with TRBJ1-1; 8 nucleotides line up with TRBD1. The CDR3 extends over 20 amino acids. From germline, CDR1 is LNHDA and CDR2 SQIVND (reference sequence). The CDR3 is CASRRRDRRMTHLENSEAFF. The CDR3, as DNA: TGTGCCAGTAGGCGCCGGGACAGGCGGATGACTCACCTAGAGAACTCTGAAGCTTTCTTT.

This chain connects TRBV4-3 to TRBJ1-1, with D uncertain. This CDR3 spans 15 amino acids. V lost 4 bases to trimming and J lost 1 base, with 13 bases between them. Germline lookup yields CDR1 LGHNA and CDR2 YSLEER. CDR3 region: CASSLVRFGNTEAFF. The CDR3 DNA sequence: TGCGCCAGCAGCCTGGTGAGGTTCGGGAACACTGAAGCTTTCTTT.

The chain couples TRBV6-5 to TRBJ1-2, with D perhaps matching TRBD1 (5 bases). Germline values: CDR1 MNHEY, CDR2 SVGAGI. V dropped 2 bases and J dropped 5 bases, with 15 bases sitting between them. The CDR3 runs 15 residues. The CDR3 loop is CASSYGGGGGYGYTF. The CDR3 nucleotides read TGTGCCAGCAGTTACGGTGGGGGGGGGGGATATGGCTACACCTTC.

This clonotype was found a few times. The chain is built from TRBV15 and TRBJ1-4; D perhaps matches TRBD1 (5 bases). Deletions cut 0 bases from V and 4 bases from J, with 9 bases between. This CDR3 comprises 15 residues. Germline CDR1 reads LNHNV; CDR2 reads YYDKDF (reference sequence). In nucleotides, the CDR3 is TGTGCCACCAGCAGAGATCGGGGGAGTAATGAAAAACTGTTTTTT. It specifies CATSRDRGSNEKLFF.

This sequence joins TRBV6-2 or TRBV6-3 and TRBJ1-5; D perhaps matches TRBD1 (5 bases). Germline V gene data show CDR1 as MNHEY and CDR2 as SVGEGT. Trimming stripped 5 bases from V and 4 bases from J, with 15 bases between. This CDR3 contains 15 residues. CDR3: CASSPSPTVNQPQHF. CDR3 DNA: TGTGCCAGCAGTCCTTCCCCGACAGTGAATCAGCCCCAGCATTTT.

This clonotype has just a few counts. The chain combines TRBV7-2 with TRBJ2-1, with D possibly being TRBD2 (5 bases). The germline CDR1 and CDR2 sequences are SGHTA and FQGNSA. V was trimmed by 1 base and J by 8 bases, leaving 15 bases between them. This CDR3 contains 15 residues. The CDR3 DNA sequence: TGTGCCAGCAGCTTAGTATTATCTAAGGGAGATGAGCAGTTCTTC. It yields the protein CASSLVLSKGDEQFF.

This clonotype has just a few counts. V and J are TRBV11-2 and TRBJ2-7; D not resolved. The V and J ends lost 6 bases and 3 bases respectively, with 18 bases between them. From germline, CDR1 is SGHAT and CDR2 FQNNGV. The CDR3 has 15 amino acids. CDR3 sequence: CASSPADFYHYEQYV. The CDR3 nucleotides are TGTGCCAGCAGTCCAGCCGACTTTTACCACTACGAGCAGTACGTC.